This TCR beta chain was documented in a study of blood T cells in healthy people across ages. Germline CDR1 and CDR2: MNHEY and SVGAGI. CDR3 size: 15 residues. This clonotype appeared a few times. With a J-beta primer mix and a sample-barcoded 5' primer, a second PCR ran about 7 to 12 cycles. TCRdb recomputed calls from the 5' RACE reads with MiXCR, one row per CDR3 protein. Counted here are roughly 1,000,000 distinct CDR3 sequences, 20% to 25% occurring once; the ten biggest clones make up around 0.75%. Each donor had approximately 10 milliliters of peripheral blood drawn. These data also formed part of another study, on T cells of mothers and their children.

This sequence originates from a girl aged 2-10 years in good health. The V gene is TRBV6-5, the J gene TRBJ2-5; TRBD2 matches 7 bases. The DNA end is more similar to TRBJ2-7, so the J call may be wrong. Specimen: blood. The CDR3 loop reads CASSYESGTIYEQYF. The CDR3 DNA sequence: TGTGCCAGCAGTTATGAATCAGGGACTATCTACGAGCAGTACTTC.